This T cell receptor beta chain derives from a study of blood T cells in healthy people across ages. This CDR3 spans 15 amino acids. CDR1 SEHNR and CDR2 FQNEAQ come from the germline V gene (reference sequence). With a J-beta primer mix and a sample-barcoded 5' primer, a second PCR ran about 7 to 12 cycles. MiXCR, run by TCRdb on the 5' RACE reads, gives a single entry per CDR3 protein. The data hold more than 800,000 distinct CDR3 sequences, with more than 25% observed a single time. The sample was blood. This TCR derives from a woman older than 75 in good health. This sequence joins TRBV7-9 and TRBJ2-4; 7 positions match TRBD1. The DNA end favors TRBJ2-7, so the J call may be wrong. The CDR3 nucleotides are TGTGCCAGCAGCGATCGGGACAGTGCGGCCTACGAGCAGTACTTC. Translated, it gives CASSDRDSAAYEQYF.